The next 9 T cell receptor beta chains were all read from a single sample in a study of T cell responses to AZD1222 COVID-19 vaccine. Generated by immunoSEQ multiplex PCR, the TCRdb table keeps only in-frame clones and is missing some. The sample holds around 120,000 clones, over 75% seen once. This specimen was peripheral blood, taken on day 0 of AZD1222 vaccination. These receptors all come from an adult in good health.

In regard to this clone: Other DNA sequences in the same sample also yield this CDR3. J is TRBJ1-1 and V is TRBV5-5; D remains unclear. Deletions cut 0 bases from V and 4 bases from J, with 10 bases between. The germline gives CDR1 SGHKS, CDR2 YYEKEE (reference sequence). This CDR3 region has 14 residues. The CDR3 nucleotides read TGTGCCAGCAGCTTGGCCCGGGCGGGCACTGAAGCTTTCTTT. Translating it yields CASSLARAGTEAFF.

CDR3 residues: CASSGFRLAKNIQYF. The CDR3 nucleotides are TGTGCCAGCAGTGGATTCAGATTAGCCAAAAACATTCAGTACTTC. V usage is TRBV2 and J usage is TRBJ2-4, with unresolved D. The CDR3 has 15 residues. Germline V gene data show CDR1 as SNHLY and CDR2 as FYNNEI. Trimming took 4 bases from V and 0 from J, leaving 10 bases between them.

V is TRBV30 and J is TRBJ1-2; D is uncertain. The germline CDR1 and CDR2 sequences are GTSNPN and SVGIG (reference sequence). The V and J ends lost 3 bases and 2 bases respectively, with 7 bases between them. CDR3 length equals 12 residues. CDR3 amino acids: CAWRTVNYGYTF. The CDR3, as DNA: TGTGCCTGGAGAACCGTAAACTATGGCTACACCTTC.

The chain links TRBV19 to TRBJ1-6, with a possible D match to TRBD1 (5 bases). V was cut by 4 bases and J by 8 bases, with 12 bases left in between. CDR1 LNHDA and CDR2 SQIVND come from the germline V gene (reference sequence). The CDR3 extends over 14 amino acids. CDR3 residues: CASSTGQLHSPLHF. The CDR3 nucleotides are TGTGCCAGTAGTACGGGGCAGTTACATTCACCCCTCCACTTT.

The CDR3 sequence is CATQSGGNNQPQHF. CDR3 nucleotide sequence: TGTGCCACACAGAGCGGGGGTAACAATCAGCCCCAGCATTTT. The chain couples TRBV2 to TRBJ1-5; TRBD1 might be the D (5 bases). Trimming shortened V by 10 bases and J by 3 bases, and 16 bases separated the two germline ends. CDR3 length: 14 amino acids. CDR1 and CDR2 from the germline V gene are SNHLY and FYNNEI.

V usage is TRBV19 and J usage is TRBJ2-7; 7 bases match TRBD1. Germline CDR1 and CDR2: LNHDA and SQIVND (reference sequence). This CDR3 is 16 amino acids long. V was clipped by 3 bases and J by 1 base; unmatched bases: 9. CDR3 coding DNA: TGTGCCAGTAGTATCTGGGAACCGGGACAGTCCTACGAGCAGTACTTC. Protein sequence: CASSIWEPGQSYEQYF.

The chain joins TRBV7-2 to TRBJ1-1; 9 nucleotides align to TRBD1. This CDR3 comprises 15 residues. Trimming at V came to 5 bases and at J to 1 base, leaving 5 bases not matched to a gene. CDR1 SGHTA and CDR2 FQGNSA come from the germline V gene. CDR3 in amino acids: CASSGTQGANTEAFF. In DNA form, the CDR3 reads TGTGCCAGCAGCGGAACACAGGGGGCGAACACTGAAGCTTTCTTT.

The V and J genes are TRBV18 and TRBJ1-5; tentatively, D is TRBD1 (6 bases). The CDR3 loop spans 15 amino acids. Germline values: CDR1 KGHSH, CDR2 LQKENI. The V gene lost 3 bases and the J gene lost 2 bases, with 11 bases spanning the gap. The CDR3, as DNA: TGTGCCAGCTCACCGGCCGGGGGCCGCAATCAGCCCCAGCATTTT. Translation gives CASSPAGGRNQPQHF.

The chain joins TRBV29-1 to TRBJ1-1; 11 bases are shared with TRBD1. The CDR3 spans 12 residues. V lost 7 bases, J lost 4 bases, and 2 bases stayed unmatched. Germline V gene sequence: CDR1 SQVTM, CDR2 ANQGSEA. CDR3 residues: CSGGQGGTEAFF. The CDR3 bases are TGCAGCGGGGGACAGGGGGGCACTGAAGCTTTCTTT.